This TCR beta chain stems from a study of blood T cell repertoires in COVID-19. The CDR3 is 14 amino acids. V lost 4 bases, J lost 4 bases, and 13 bases lay in between. CDR1 and CDR2 from the germline V gene are LGHDT and YNNKEL (reference sequence). Per the original data handling: Researchers report that nucleated cell counts were estimated from reference gene primer amplification. The protocol was immunoSEQ multiplex PCR, while the TCRdb copy is restricted to in-frame clones and leaves out a portion. For V, J and clone size, that table is used; D and trimming come from the DNA. The table lists some 330,000 clones, around 83% of them singletons. Participant age was about 18 to 89 years, and participants resided in roughly 24 US areas.

This TCR was sampled from a woman in her forties or fifties who had recovered from COVID-19. Sequenced: PBMCs or T cells enriched from blood (not recorded which). The rearrangement links TRBV3-1 (or the pseudogene TRBV3-2) to TRBJ1-1; tentatively, D is TRBD1 (6 bases). CDR3 DNA: TGTGCCAGCAGCCCGCTCGGGGGGCCCACTGAAGCTTTCTTT. Encoded protein: CASSPLGGPTEAFF.